The 25 T cell receptor beta chains listed next were all sequenced from one sample in a study of Graves' ophthalmopathy and Graves' hyperthyroidism. RNA transcripts provided the template for amplifying TCR beta CDR3 regions. An initial RT-PCR round employing HTBI primers preceded a second-round multiplex PCR. Using its own MiXCR run on the multiplex PCR reads, TCRdb lists one record per CDR3 protein. The sample includes 450,000 or so distinct CDR3 sequences, approximately 15% of them seen just once. The specimen sequenced was blood. These receptors all stem from a woman in her twenties or thirties with Graves' ophthalmopathy.

This clonotype was found many times. This rearrangement joins TRBV29-1 to TRBJ1-1; TRBD1 might be the D (6 bases). The CDR3 runs 13 residues. The germline V gene has CDR1 SQVTM and CDR2 ANQGSEA. Trimming stripped 6 bases from V and 1 base from J, with 12 bases between. The CDR3 here is CSVTGLWNTEAFF. The CDR3 nucleotides read TGCAGCGTCACAGGGCTGTGGAACACTGAAGCTTTCTTT.

This clonotype was observed at least ten times. The chain employs TRBV27 and TRBJ1-1, with D perhaps matching TRBD1 (5 bases). Between the trimmed V and J ends, which lost 3 bases and 1 base, there was a span of 9 bases. There are 14 residues in the CDR3. Germline loops: CDR1 MNHEY, CDR2 SMNVEV (reference sequence). The CDR3, as DNA: TGTGCCAGCAGTTTCGGGGCGGCGAACACTGAAGCTTTCTTT. As protein: CASSFGAANTEAFF.

This clonotype was recorded many times. The gene calls are TRBV10-3 and TRBJ1-1; unclear D gene. The CDR3 is 13 amino acids. The V gene's germline CDR1 is ENHRY and CDR2 SYGVKD. V was cut by 5 bases and J by 0 bases, with 7 bases left in between. The CDR3 DNA is TGTGCCATCAGTCCAGAGATGAACACTGAAGCTTTCTTT. Translation: CAISPEMNTEAFF.

The chain is built from TRBV6-2 or TRBV6-3 and TRBJ2-5, with 8 nucleotides matching TRBD2. Unmatched junction bases numbered 6, after V lost 6 bases and J lost 9 bases. The CDR3 contains 12 residues. Per germline, CDR1 MNHEY and CDR2 SVGEGT. The chain's CDR3 is CASSAAGDSQYF. CDR3 sequence (DNA): TGTGCCAGCAGCGCAGCGGGGGATTCCCAGTACTTC.

The chain joins TRBV3-1 to TRBJ1-1; D is unclear. The CDR3 extends over 14 amino acids. The germline gives CDR1 LGHDT, CDR2 YNNKEL (reference sequence). Trimming removed 1 base at V and 5 bases at J, with 11 bases between. CDR3 residues: CASSQVRAHTEAFF. In nucleotides, the CDR3 is TGTGCCAGCAGCCAAGTGAGGGCCCATACTGAAGCTTTCTTT.

This clonotype was counted a few times. A read error may account for a junction end that differs from germline. The rearrangement joins TRBV10-3 to TRBJ2-4, with 11 positions matching TRBD2. The CDR3 length is 18 residues. Germline CDR1 is ENHRY and CDR2 is SYGVKD. CDR3 sequence (DNA): TGTGCCATCAGTGAGACTAGCGGGAGATTTGGCGCCAAAAACATTAAGTACTTC. The encoded protein is CAISETSGRFGAKNIKYF.

V gene TRBV4-1 combines with J gene TRBJ2-6; 8 bases are a match to TRBD1. The CDR3 is 17 amino acids. The germline V gene encodes CDR1 MGHRA and CDR2 YSYEKL. The J segment lost 0 bases and the V segment lost 4 bases, leaving 5 bases of the junction unmatched. CDR3 sequence (DNA): TGCGCCAGCAGCCCGGGACAGGCCTACTCTGGGGCCAACGTCCTGACTTTC. This translates into CASSPGQAYSGANVLTF.

This clonotype was recorded many times. The chain is built from TRBV3-1 and TRBJ2-7; a weak D match, TRBD2 (6 bases). With 4 bases removed from V and 0 bases from J, the gap between germline ends came to 10 bases. Germline lookup yields CDR1 LGHDT and CDR2 YNNKEL (reference sequence). The CDR3 is made up of 14 amino acids. The CDR3 nucleotides are TGTGCCAGCAGCCTAGCGGTTACCTCCTACGAGCAGTACTTC. Its translation is CASSLAVTSYEQYF.

This clonotype was seen repeatedly, ten times or more. This rearrangement joins TRBV20-1 to TRBJ2-7; 10 bases agree with TRBD1. With V trimmed by 0 bases and J by 2 bases, 4 bases remained unmatched. This CDR3 comprises 15 residues. Germline-derived CDR1 and CDR2 are DFQATT and SNEGSKA (reference sequence). The chain's CDR3 is CSARDGTGDTYEQYF. In DNA, the CDR3 is TGCAGTGCTAGAGATGGGACAGGGGATACCTACGAGCAGTACTTC.

This clonotype was found many times. The V gene is TRBV11-2, the J gene TRBJ1-2, with 8 bases identical to TRBD1. With V trimmed by 5 bases and J by 1 base, 3 bases remained unmatched. The length of the CDR3 is 14 residues. Per germline, CDR1 SGHAT and CDR2 FQNNGV. CDR3 loop: CASSDRGGNYGYTF. The CDR3 bases are TGTGCCAGCAGCGACAGGGGAGGTAACTATGGCTACACCTTC.

The V gene is TRBV11-2, the J gene TRBJ2-2; no reliable D call. The ends were cut back, 1 base at V and 6 bases at J, with 9 bases in the middle. Germline loops: CDR1 SGHAT, CDR2 FQNNGV. The CDR3 spans 14 residues. In nucleotides, the CDR3 is TGTGCCAGCAGCTTAGGAGAGAGTTCCGGGGAGCTGTTTTTT. It yields the protein CASSLGESSGELFF. The variable domain in full, with the rest retrieved from reference TRBV11-2 and TRBJ2-2, is EAGVAQSPRYKIIEKRQSVAFWCNPISGHATLYWYQQILGQGPKLLIQFQNNGVVDDSQLPKDRFSAERLKGVDSTLKIQPAKLEDSAVYLCASSLGESSGELFFGEGSRLTVL.

This clonotype was found many times. This sequence joins TRBV6-1 and TRBJ2-1; 9 bases fit TRBD2. This CDR3 has 15 amino acids. Per the germline V gene, CDR1 is MNHNS and CDR2 is SASEGT. The V and J ends lost 2 bases and 1 base, in that order; junction bases with no gene match: 0. DNA of the CDR3: TGTGCCAGCAGTGAACTAGCGGGATCCTACAATGAGCAGTTCTTC. Translating gives CASSELAGSYNEQFF.

This clonotype has ten or more counts. The genes are TRBV7-9 and TRBJ2-5, with no clear D. The V gene lost 5 bases and the J gene lost 1 base, with 11 bases spanning the gap. CDR3 length equals 14 residues. Germline-derived CDR1 and CDR2 are SEHNR and FQNEAQ (reference sequence). The CDR3 sequence is CASSPLGSQETQYF. In DNA, the CDR3 is TGTGCCAGCAGCCCCTTGGGCAGCCAAGAGACCCAGTACTTC.

This clonotype has at least ten counts. The chain links TRBV12-3 or TRBV12-4 to TRBJ2-7, with 7 bases fitting TRBD2. This CDR3 contains 15 residues. After removal of 3 bases from V and 7 bases from J, the junction contained 12 bases not matched to a gene. The CDR3 DNA follows: TGTGCCAGCAGTTTGGGGCCGCCGGGGGGAGATGAGCAGTACTTC. This encodes CASSLGPPGGDEQYF.

This clonotype was observed many times. This sequence joins TRBV29-1 and TRBJ1-1; 10 positions match TRBD1. Germline V gives CDR1 SQVTM, CDR2 ANQGSEA. V trimming: 6 bases; J trimming: 4 bases; junction bases outside the gene matches: 5. The CDR3 covers 13 residues. The CDR3 region is CSVRTGGSTEAFF. CDR3 DNA: TGCAGCGTCCGGACAGGGGGTAGCACTGAAGCTTTCTTT.

This clonotype appeared many times. The chain is built from TRBV6-5 and TRBJ1-1; a possible D gene is TRBD1 (6 bases). The CDR3 covers 15 residues. Germline V lookup: CDR1 MNHEY, CDR2 SVGAGI. V was shortened by 3 bases and J by 0 bases, with 11 bases between the two germline ends. The CDR3 sequence is CASSYGSGVNTEAFF. The CDR3 nucleotides read TGTGCCAGCAGTTATGGATCAGGGGTGAACACTGAAGCTTTCTTT.

This clonotype was counted many times. V gene TRBV6-5 combines with J gene TRBJ1-6, with 8 bases that match TRBD1. The V gene end was trimmed by 6 bases and the J gene end by 0 bases; junction bases not matched to a gene: 7. The CDR3 has 17 residues. Looked up from germline, CDR1 is MNHEY and CDR2 is SVGAGI. The CDR3 sequence is CASSSGQGSSYNSPLHF. For the CDR3, the DNA is TGTGCCAGCAGCTCCGGACAGGGAAGCTCCTATAATTCACCCCTCCACTTT.

V gene TRBV6-1 combines with J gene TRBJ2-7, with 9 nucleotides matching TRBD1. CDR3 length equals 15 residues. Per germline, CDR1 MNHNS and CDR2 SASEGT. After removal of 2 bases from V and 2 bases from J, the junction contained 4 bases not matched to a gene. CDR3 in DNA: TGTGCCAGCAGTGAAAGCACAGGGGGCCCCTACGAGCAGTACTTC. Translating gives CASSESTGGPYEQYF.

The chain combines TRBV29-1 with TRBJ2-7; D ambiguous. This CDR3 comprises 13 residues. V lost 4 bases to trimming and J lost 0 bases, with 10 bases between them. Germline CDR1 reads SQVTM; CDR2 reads ANQGSEA. DNA for the CDR3: TGCAGCGTTGGGGTGGTGAGCTCCTACGAGCAGTACTTC. Amino acids: CSVGVVSSYEQYF.

This clonotype was picked up many times. The chain couples TRBV7-9 to TRBJ2-5, with D maybe TRBD2 (6 bases). In germline, CDR1 is SEHNR, CDR2 FQNEAQ (reference sequence). V lost 4 bases and J lost 5, with 20 bases in between. The CDR3 totals 16 residues. CDR3 residues: CASSSFWAPGEETQYF. CDR3 DNA: TGTGCCAGCAGCTCCTTCTGGGCGCCGGGGGAGGAGACCCAGTACTTC. Using reference TRBV7-9 and TRBJ2-5 for the parts outside the CDR3, the full variable domain is DTGVSQNPRHKITKRGQNVTFRCDPISEHNRLYWYRQTLGQGPEFLTYFQNEAQLEKSRLLSDRFSAERPKGSFSTLEIQRTEQGDSAMYLCASSSFWAPGEETQYFGPGTRLLVL.

V usage is TRBV6-2 or TRBV6-3 and J usage is TRBJ1-1; no clear D gene. Germline V gene sequence: CDR1 MNHEY, CDR2 SVGEGT. The CDR3 covers 16 residues. V was trimmed by 2 bases and J by 0 bases, leaving 13 bases between them. The CDR3 DNA reads TGTGCCAGCAGTTACCCCTCCTTGGGCATGAACACTGAAGCTTTCTTT. Translating it yields CASSYPSLGMNTEAFF.

This clonotype appeared many times. This chain links TRBV20-1 with TRBJ2-7, with D perhaps TRBD1 or TRBD2 (5 bases each). Looked up from germline, CDR1 is DFQATT and CDR2 is SNEGSKA (reference sequence). The germline V and J ends were trimmed by 5 bases and 5 bases, with 16 bases remaining between them. The CDR3 contains 13 residues. The CDR3 reads CSAPPGHGDEQYF. The CDR3 DNA reads TGCAGTGCTCCCCCGGGGCACGGGGACGAGCAGTACTTC.

There are many counts of this clonotype. CDR3 nucleotide sequence: TGTGCCAGCAGCTACCGCCCAGGGGGCTTCACTGAAGCTTTCTTT. Its protein is CASSYRPGGFTEAFF. The chain carries TRBV11-2 and TRBJ1-1; 8 bases align to TRBD1. CDR3 length equals 15 residues. Trimming removed 4 bases from V and 4 bases from J; junction bases left unmatched: 8. Germline lookup yields CDR1 SGHAT and CDR2 FQNNGV. Drawing the rest from reference TRBV11-2 and TRBJ1-1, the complete variable domain is EAGVAQSPRYKIIEKRQSVAFWCNPISGHATLYWYQQILGQGPKLLIQFQNNGVVDDSQLPKDRFSAERLKGVDSTLKIQPAKLEDSAVYLCASSYRPGGFTEAFFGQGTRLTVV.

This clonotype has at least ten counts. This sequence joins TRBV20-1 and TRBJ1-2, with D possibly matching TRBD1 (6 bases). V was cut by 1 base and J by 4 bases, with 10 bases left in between. CDR3 length: 13 amino acids. Per germline, CDR1 DFQATT and CDR2 SNEGSKA (reference sequence). CDR3 protein: CSARGEGGYGYTF. CDR3 in DNA: TGCAGTGCTAGAGGAGAAGGGGGCTATGGCTACACCTTC.

The chain joins TRBV6-5 to TRBJ2-7; D might be TRBD1 or TRBD2, each matching 5 bases. This CDR3 contains 15 residues. The ends were cut back, 0 bases at V and 6 bases at J, with 15 bases in the middle. CDR1 MNHEY and CDR2 SVGAGI come from the germline V gene. The CDR3 DNA reads TGTGCCAGCAGTTACTCCTCGTATTCTGGGGGCGAGCAGTACTTC. Translated: CASSYSSYSGGEQYF.